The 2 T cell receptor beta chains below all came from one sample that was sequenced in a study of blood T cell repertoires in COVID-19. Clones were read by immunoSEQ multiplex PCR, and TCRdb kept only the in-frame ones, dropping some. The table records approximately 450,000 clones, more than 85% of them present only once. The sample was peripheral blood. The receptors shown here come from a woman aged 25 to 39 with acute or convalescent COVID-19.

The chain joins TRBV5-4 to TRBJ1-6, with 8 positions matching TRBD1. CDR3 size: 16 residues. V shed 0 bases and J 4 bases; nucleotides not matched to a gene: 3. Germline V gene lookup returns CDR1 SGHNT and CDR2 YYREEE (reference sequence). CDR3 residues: CASSLGQGSYNSPLHF. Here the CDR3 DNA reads TGTGCCAGCAGCTTGGGACAGGGGTCATATAATTCACCCCTCCACTTT.

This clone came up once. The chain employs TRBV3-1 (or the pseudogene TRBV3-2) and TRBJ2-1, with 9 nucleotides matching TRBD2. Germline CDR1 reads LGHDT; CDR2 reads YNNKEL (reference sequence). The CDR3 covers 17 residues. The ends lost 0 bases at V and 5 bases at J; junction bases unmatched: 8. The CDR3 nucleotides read TGTGCCAGCAGCCAAGACCTCTCTAGCGGGGACGACAATGAGCAGTTCTTC. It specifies CASSQDLSSGDDNEQFF.